The clone carrying this T cell receptor beta chain was observed a handful of times. Antigen: not known. Germline V gene data show CDR1 as MGHRA and CDR2 as YSYEKL. The CDR3 runs 13 residues. The ends were cut back, 1 base at V and 4 bases at J, with 7 bases in the middle. The data were obtained in a study of T cells in localized non-small cell lung cancer. Study-wide results and limits: Turning up in adjacent lung were a median approximately 58 of the top 100 tumor clones. Owing to sequencing of a solitary tumor region, heterogeneity cannot be discounted.

Profiled with immunoSEQ multiplex PCR; TCRdb holds only in-frame clones, not every one. The sample yields several thousand clones, about 15% seen once. The specimen comprised normal lung tissue next to the tumor, sampled before any cancer treatment. This chain connects TRBV4-1 to TRBJ1-1; D remains unclear. This TCR derives from a male donor at least 60 years old with stage II squamous cell lung carcinoma. CDR3 in amino acids: CASSQALGTEAFF. The CDR3 DNA is TGCGCCAGCAGCCAAGCTCTCGGCACTGAAGCTTTCTTT.